The text below deals with one T cell receptor beta chain. Its specificity is unknown. The ends were cut back, 4 bases at V and 2 bases at J, with 8 bases in the middle. Germline loops: CDR1 MGHRA, CDR2 YSYEKL. This CDR3 contains 13 residues. These data are taken from a study of response to subunit inactivated influenza vaccine. TCRdb reprocessed the RT-PCR reads via MiXCR and lists one record per CDR3 protein. This table holds about 500,000 distinct CDR3 sequences, more than 15% found once. Study-wide findings and caveats: Authors suggested few new T cells are recruited by each seasonal influenza vaccination.

The TCR was taken from a man aged 50-75 years who received an inactivated influenza vaccine. The source material was CD4+ T cells sorted from PBMCs, sampled 23 to 25 months after vaccination. The V call is TRBV4-1, the J call TRBJ1-1; D is ambiguous. The DNA of the CDR3 is TGCGCCAGCAGCCTTAAAATAAACACTGAAGCTTTCTTT. It encodes CASSLKINTEAFF.